The 23 T cell receptor beta chains below were found in one sample sequenced in a study of T cells in Graves' hyperthyroidism and ophthalmopathy (dated by TCRdb to between 2018 and 2021). Libraries were built with multiplex PCR. TCRdb lists the instrument as Illumina HiSeq 2000. TCR beta CDR3 regions were amplified from RNA transcripts. For the first round of RT-PCR on the TCR CDR3, the HTBI primer set was used together with the Qiagen OneStep RT-PCR kit. TCRdb cleaned the public reads at Q25 with fastp, built clones with MiXCR and kept in-frame beta chains. Each entry merges the rows of one CDR3 protein and shows their most common DNA and genes. The sample table shows around 700,000 distinct CDR3 sequences, and over 15% are seen once. Jointly, the top ten make up approximately 15% of the sample. The sample consisted of blood. These receptor sequences come from a woman aged 50 to 60 with Graves' hyperthyroidism that later progressed to Graves' ophthalmopathy.

A few counts support this clonotype. This rearrangement joins TRBV9 to TRBJ2-3; a weak D match, TRBD2 (5 bases). Trimming removed 3 bases at V and 4 bases at J, with 15 bases between. CDR1 is SGDLS, CDR2 YYNGEE, per germline. CDR3 length: 15 residues. For the CDR3, the DNA is TGTGCCAGCAGCGGACGGGCGGGCCGCGCAGATACGCAGTATTTT. Translated: CASSGRAGRADTQYF.

This clonotype has just a few counts. CDR3 sequence (DNA): TGTGCCAGCAGCTGGACAGGGCCTGGAAACACCATATATTTT. Encoded protein: CASSWTGPGNTIYF. V usage is TRBV11-2 and J usage is TRBJ1-3; TRBD1 matches 8 bases. V shed 4 bases, J shed 2 bases, and the junction held 1 base outside the gene matches. Germline V gene data show CDR1 as SGHAT and CDR2 as FQNNGV. The length of the CDR3 is 14 residues.

The V call is TRBV6-5, the J call TRBJ1-1, with D unresolved. The CDR3 consists of 15 residues. Germline values: CDR1 MNHEY, CDR2 SVGAGI. Trimming cost V 0 bases and J 4 bases, with 12 bases left between them. The CDR3: CASSYSGVKATEAFF. In nucleotides, the CDR3 is TGTGCCAGCAGTTACTCCGGGGTAAAGGCCACTGAAGCTTTCTTT.

This clonotype has a count of ten or more. This chain links TRBV12-3 or TRBV12-4 with TRBJ2-7, with 9 bases matching TRBD1. This CDR3 spans 14 amino acids. The V and J ends lost 6 bases and 2 bases, in that order; junction bases with no gene match: 5. CDR3 sequence reads: CASRPGQGPYEQYF. The CDR3 region has the DNA TGTGCCAGCAGACCGGGACAGGGACCCTACGAGCAGTACTTC.

This clonotype was recorded many times. The rearrangement joins TRBV7-2 to TRBJ2-5; D may be TRBD2 (6 bases). Germline V lookup: CDR1 SGHTA, CDR2 FQGNSA. This CDR3 spans 16 amino acids. V shed 5 bases and J shed 1 base, with 17 bases lying between them. CDR3 loop: CASSPGWGVVQETQYF. The CDR3 bases are TGTGCCAGCAGCCCAGGGTGGGGGGTAGTCCAAGAGACCCAGTACTTC.

The rearrangement links TRBV6-1 to TRBJ1-3, with 9 bases that match TRBD1. J was trimmed by 3 bases and V by 4 bases; bases with no gene match: 4. The CDR3 contains 15 residues. Germline CDR1 is MNHNS and CDR2 is SASEGT. The CDR3 DNA reads TGTGCCAGCAGTGTACAGGGGGCTGGTGGAAACACCATATATTTT. Protein sequence: CASSVQGAGGNTIYF.

The genes are TRBV19 and TRBJ1-4; 10 positions match TRBD1. J lost 8 bases, V lost 5 bases, and 11 bases had no gene match. The germline CDR1 and CDR2 sequences are LNHDA and SQIVND (reference sequence). The CDR3 extends over 16 amino acids. In DNA form, the CDR3 reads TGTGCCAGTAGTTCCGCACGGGACAGGGGCATCGAAAAACTGTTTTTT. It is translated as CASSSARDRGIEKLFF.

Comments on this clonotype: Mismatch with germline at one junction end may stem from a read error. This rearrangement joins TRBV18 to TRBJ1-3; D remains unclear. In germline, CDR1 is KGHSH, CDR2 LQKENI. This CDR3 is built from 14 residues. The CDR3 nucleotides are TGTGCCAGCTTACCAGAGTTCTCTGGAAACACCATATATTTT. It specifies CASLPEFSGNTIYF.

This clonotype appeared a few times. The chain links TRBV6-5 to TRBJ2-3; D is possibly TRBD2 (6 bases). The length of the CDR3 is 15 residues. Trimming pared 2 bases from V and 3 bases from J, leaving 12 bases between. Per germline, CDR1 MNHEY and CDR2 SVGAGI. CDR3 nucleotide sequence: TGTGCCAGCAGTTACCATAAGGGGAGGACAGATACGCAGTATTTT. Its protein product is CASSYHKGRTDTQYF.

This clonotype was counted between two and nine times. The chain joins TRBV29-1 to TRBJ2-5, with D perhaps TRBD2 (6 bases). The CDR3 consists of 12 residues. Germline CDR1 is SQVTM and CDR2 is ANQGSEA. V lost 7 bases and J lost 4, with 13 bases in between. The CDR3 protein is CSGGVEVETQYF. DNA of the CDR3: TGCAGCGGCGGGGTGGAAGTAGAGACCCAGTACTTC.

This clonotype was seen only a few times. This chain uses TRBV5-6 with TRBJ1-2; D uncertain. Deletions cut 0 bases from V and 8 bases from J, with 8 bases between. The CDR3 spans 12 residues. Germline V gene data show CDR1 as SGHDT and CDR2 as YYEEEE. For the CDR3, the DNA is TGTGCCAGCAGCTTGGTGTCAGGCGGCTACACCTTC. Residues: CASSLVSGGYTF.

This clonotype was counted a few times. The chain carries TRBV10-3 and TRBJ2-3, with TRBD2 matching over 8 bases. With 4 bases clipped from V and 2 bases from J, the junction kept 14 bases outside the gene matches. The CDR3 length is 18 residues. Germline CDR1 ENHRY, CDR2 SYGVKD. CDR3 coding DNA: TGTGCCATCAGTGCGGGGAGCGGGGGCGTGGTGTACACAGATACGCAGTATTTT. Its translation is CAISAGSGGVVYTDTQYF.

This clonotype came up a few times. The chain is built from TRBV19 and TRBJ2-3; the D gene is possibly TRBD1 (5 bases). The germline V gene encodes CDR1 LNHDA and CDR2 SQIVND (reference sequence). The CDR3 spans 15 residues. V lost 3 bases and J 2 bases, leaving 12 bases between the germline ends. The CDR3 sequence: CASSMEAGATDTQYF. The CDR3 DNA reads as TGTGCCAGTAGTATGGAAGCTGGGGCCACAGATACGCAGTATTTT.

This clonotype was recorded many times. V and J are TRBV27 and TRBJ1-1; possibly TRBD1 for D (5 bases). Looked up from germline, CDR1 is MNHEY and CDR2 is SMNVEV (reference sequence). V lost 6 bases and J 1 base, leaving 15 bases between the germline ends. The CDR3 consists of 15 residues. The CDR3 spells CASSPNPGGNTEAFF. Written as DNA, the CDR3 is TGTGCCAGCAGCCCCAATCCCGGGGGGAACACTGAAGCTTTCTTT.

This clonotype occurred many times. This chain uses TRBV20-1 with TRBJ1-1; D is ambiguous. V lost 0 bases, J lost 2 bases, and 7 bases lay in between. CDR1 and CDR2 (germline): DFQATT, SNEGSKA (reference sequence). CDR3 size: 13 residues. The CDR3 coding sequence is TGCAGTGCTAGAGAAATGTACAACACTGAAGCTTTCTTT. The encoded protein is CSAREMYNTEAFF.

This clonotype was seen more than once but under ten times. The chain joins TRBV7-3 to TRBJ2-1; TRBD1 matches at 7 bases. The length of the CDR3 is 15 residues. V gave up 5 bases and J gave up 3 bases; unmatched junction bases: 7. CDR1 SGHTA and CDR2 FQGTGA come from the germline V gene. CDR3 in amino acids: CASSRSGTVYNEQFF. The CDR3 coding sequence is TGTGCCAGCAGCAGATCCGGGACAGTCTACAATGAGCAGTTCTTC.

The chain employs TRBV19 and TRBJ1-2; no clear D. Per germline, CDR1 LNHDA and CDR2 SQIVND (reference sequence). The CDR3 extends over 13 amino acids. V shed 5 bases and J shed 3 bases, with 10 bases lying between them. The CDR3: CASSLQQHYGYTF. The DNA of the CDR3 is TGTGCCAGTAGTCTGCAACAACACTATGGCTACACCTTC. Filled out from reference TRBV19 and TRBJ1-2, the complete variable domain reads DGGITQSPKYLFRKEGQNVTLSCEQNLNHDAMYWYRQDPGQGLRLIYYSQIVNDFQKGDIAEGYSVSREKKESFPLTVTSAQKNPTAFYLCASSLQQHYGYTFGSGTRLTVV.

In this sample, this clonotype turned up a few times. The chain employs TRBV15 and TRBJ2-2; TRBD1 matches at 8 bases. This CDR3 has 16 amino acids. Germline CDR1 and CDR2: LNHNV and YYDKDF (reference sequence). V lost 1 base to trimming and J lost 3 bases; unmatched junction nucleotides: 4. The CDR3 spells CATSRGATGDTGELFF. CDR3 nucleotide sequence: TGTGCCACCAGCAGAGGTGCGACAGGGGACACCGGGGAGCTGTTTTTT.

On this clonotype: Possible read error: a much larger clone is one base away. V is TRBV12-3 or TRBV12-4 and J is TRBJ2-1; the match to TRBD2 covers 11 bases. This CDR3 contains 14 residues. Trimming took 4 bases from V and 9 from J; bases not matched to a gene: 5. CDR3 amino acids: CASSSLAGGCEQFF. The CDR3 DNA reads TGTGCCAGCAGTTCTCTAGCGGGGGGATGTGAGCAGTTCTTC.

This clonotype was picked up a small number of times. The chain couples TRBV2 to TRBJ2-3, with TRBD2 matching 7 bases. The CDR3 has 14 residues. From germline, CDR1 is SNHLY and CDR2 FYNNEI. V was pared by 7 bases and J by 0 bases, with 4 bases of the junction left unmatched. CDR3: CASNQRGSTDTQYF. As DNA, the CDR3 is TGTGCCAGCAACCAGCGGGGAAGCACAGATACGCAGTATTTT.

This clonotype has at least ten counts. In nucleotides, the CDR3 is TGTGCTAGTGGTCTCGACCTACAGGAACTTTACGAGCAGTACTTC. Residues: CASGLDLQELYEQYF. The V and J genes are TRBV12-5 and TRBJ2-7, with D perhaps TRBD1 (5 bases). Deletions cut 5 bases from V and 4 bases from J, with 18 bases between. Germline CDR1 and CDR2: LGHNT and FRNRAP. This CDR3 has 15 residues.

This clonotype was picked up a small number of times. The genes are TRBV7-9 and TRBJ2-1; TRBD1 is a possible D gene (5 bases). Germline V lookup: CDR1 SEHNR, CDR2 FQNEAQ (reference sequence). V was clipped by 3 bases and J by 0 bases, with 9 bases between them. This CDR3 has 15 residues. CDR3 nucleotides: TGTGCCAGCAGCTTTACAGGATTCTCCTACAATGAGCAGTTCTTC. The encoded protein is CASSFTGFSYNEQFF. The entire variable domain, with the rest obtained from reference TRBV7-9 and TRBJ2-1, is as follows: DTGVSQNPRHKITKRGQNVTFRCDPISEHNRLYWYRQTLGQGPEFLTYFQNEAQLEKSRLLSDRFSAERPKGSFSTLEIQRTEQGDSAMYLCASSFTGFSYNEQFFGPGTRLTVL.

The genes are TRBV19 and TRBJ1-5, with a possible D match to TRBD1 (5 bases). The CDR3 contains 14 residues. Germline loops: CDR1 LNHDA, CDR2 SQIVND (reference sequence). The V gene lost 5 bases and the J gene lost 4 bases, with 12 bases spanning the gap. As DNA, the CDR3 is TGTGCCAGTAGTGCCTCGCAGGGTAATCAGCCCCAGCATTTT. Amino acid sequence: CASSASQGNQPQHF. Looking up the rest from reference TRBV19 and TRBJ1-5 gives the full variable domain: DGGITQSPKYLFRKEGQNVTLSCEQNLNHDAMYWYRQDPGQGLRLIYYSQIVNDFQKGDIAEGYSVSREKKESFPLTVTSAQKNPTAFYLCASSASQGNQPQHFGDGTRLSIL.